These 10 T cell receptor beta chains were all obtained from the same sample, sequenced in a study of beta chain features in type 1 diabetes. Investigators reverse transcribed all isolated RNA, so they sequenced expressed TCRB transcripts. The table came from immunoSEQ multiplex PCR; TCRdb's copy has only in-frame clones and leaves some out. This table has about 220,000 clones, approximately 10% appearing once. The material sequenced was central memory CD4+ T cells from blood. The receptors derive from a man between 18 and 35 years old in good health.

The chain uses TRBV10-3 and TRBJ2-5; no firm D call. Trimming took off 2 bases at V and 3 bases at J, with 10 bases between the two ends. Germline V gene lookup returns CDR1 ENHRY and CDR2 SYGVKD. This CDR3 comprises 14 residues. The CDR3, as DNA: TGTGCCATCAGTGAGGCTAGGCTAAAAGAGACCCAGTACTTC. It encodes CAISEARLKETQYF.

This clone was seen only a few times. The chain is built from TRBV2 and TRBJ1-5; D uncertain. This CDR3 spans 15 amino acids. CDR1 is SNHLY, CDR2 FYNNEI, per germline. V was pared by 6 bases and J by 0 bases, with 12 bases between. Here the CDR3 reads CASRGGRYSNQPQHF. The CDR3 DNA reads TGTGCCAGCAGAGGTGGACGGTATAGCAATCAGCCCCAGCATTTT. The full variable domain, rest sourced from reference TRBV2 and TRBJ1-5, is EPEVTQTPSHQVTQMGQEVILRCVPISNHLYFYWYRQILGQKVEFLVSFYNNEISEKSEIFDDQFSVERPDGSNFTLKIRSTKLEDSAMYFCASRGGRYSNQPQHFGDGTRLSIL.

The chain combines TRBV10-3 with TRBJ2-7; 8 nucleotides line up with TRBD1. The CDR3 has 14 amino acids. Germline V gene sequence: CDR1 ENHRY, CDR2 SYGVKD. The ends lost 5 bases at V and 0 bases at J; junction bases unmatched: 3. The chain's CDR3 is CAISRTGNSYEQYF. In DNA form, the CDR3 reads TGTGCCATCAGTCGGACAGGGAACTCCTACGAGCAGTACTTC.

The chain uses TRBV30 and TRBJ1-1; D is unresolved. The length of the CDR3 is 12 residues. V dropped 0 bases and J dropped 3 bases, with 5 bases sitting between them. Germline values: CDR1 GTSNPN, CDR2 SVGIG (reference sequence). For the CDR3, the DNA is TGTGCCTGGAGTGTACGGTACACTGAAGCTTTCTTT. Encoded protein: CAWSVRYTEAFF.

This clone was seen more than once but under ten times. The chain links TRBV30 to TRBJ1-5; the D is unclear. The CDR3 runs to 15 residues. Trimming pared 3 bases from V and 0 bases from J, leaving 12 bases between. The V gene's germline CDR1 is GTSNPN and CDR2 SVGIG (reference sequence). CDR3 coding DNA: TGTGCCTGGAGGGAAACGGGTTATAGCAATCAGCCCCAGCATTTT. Translating gives CAWRETGYSNQPQHF.

The CDR3 is CASRQANTEAFF. The CDR3 DNA follows: TGTGCCAGTAGACAGGCTAACACTGAAGCTTTCTTT. The rearrangement links TRBV6-1 to TRBJ1-1, with D maybe TRBD1 (6 bases). This CDR3 contains 12 residues. Trimming pared 9 bases from V and 2 bases from J, leaving 10 bases between. Germline CDR1 and CDR2: MNHNS and SASEGT.

This clone was counted only a few times. This chain uses TRBV5-1 with TRBJ2-5, with D hard to call. This CDR3 comprises 14 residues. Trimming stripped 0 bases from V and 5 bases from J, with 11 bases between. CDR1 and CDR2 from the germline V gene are SGHRS and YFSETQ. The CDR3 nucleotides read TGCGCCAGCAGCTTGGGTGGGGTCGGGGAGACCCAGTACTTC. It yields the protein CASSLGGVGETQYF. Complete variable domain (other parts from reference TRBV5-1 and TRBJ2-5): KAGVTQTPRYLIKTRGQQVTLSCSPISGHRSVSWYQQTPGQGLQFLFEYFSETQRNKGNFPGRFSGRQFSNSRSEMNVSTLELGDSALYLCASSLGGVGETQYFGPGTRLLVL.

This clone appeared a few times. The rearrangement uses TRBV2 and TRBJ2-6; D is possibly TRBD1 or TRBD2 (6 bases each). Trimming shortened V by 6 bases and J by 0 bases, and 18 bases separated the two germline ends. Germline CDR1 SNHLY, CDR2 FYNNEI. The CDR3 runs 18 residues. The CDR3 region has the DNA TGTGCCAGCAGCCCCCTGATAGGGGGGAACTCTGGGGCCAACGTCCTGACTTTC. It encodes CASSPLIGGNSGANVLTF.

This clone was found a few times. The genes are TRBV14 and TRBJ1-1; D is unresolved. Germline V gene sequence: CDR1 SGHDN, CDR2 FVKESK. This CDR3 has 12 residues. Trimming took 3 bases from V and 1 from J, leaving 3 bases between them. CDR3 loop: CASSQGNTEAFF. The CDR3 DNA sequence: TGTGCCAGCAGCCAGGGGAACACTGAAGCTTTCTTT.

The chain links TRBV7-2 to TRBJ2-3; tentatively, D is TRBD2 (5 bases). Trimming cost V 1 base and J 4 bases, with 9 bases left between them. In germline, CDR1 is SGHTA, CDR2 FQGNSA. The CDR3 covers 14 residues. In DNA form, the CDR3 reads TGTGCCAGCAGCTTAGTCCTAGCAGCAGATACGCAGTATTTT. It codes for CASSLVLAADTQYF. The whole variable domain, remainder taken from reference TRBV7-2 and TRBJ2-3, is GAGVSQSPSNKVTEKGKDVELRCDPISGHTALYWYRQSLGQGLEFLIYFQGNSAPDKSGLPSDRFSAERTGGSVSTLTIQRTQQEDSAVYLCASSLVLAADTQYFGPGTRLTVL.